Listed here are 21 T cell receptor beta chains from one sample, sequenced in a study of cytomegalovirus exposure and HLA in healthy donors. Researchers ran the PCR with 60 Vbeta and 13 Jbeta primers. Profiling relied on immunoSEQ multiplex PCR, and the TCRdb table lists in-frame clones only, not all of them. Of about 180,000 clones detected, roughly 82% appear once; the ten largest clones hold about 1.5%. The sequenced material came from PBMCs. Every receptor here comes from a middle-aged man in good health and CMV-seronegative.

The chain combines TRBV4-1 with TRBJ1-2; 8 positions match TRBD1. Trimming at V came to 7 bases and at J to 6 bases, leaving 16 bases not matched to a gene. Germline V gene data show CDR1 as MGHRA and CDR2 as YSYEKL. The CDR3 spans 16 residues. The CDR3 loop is CASTPLTMTGEDGYTF. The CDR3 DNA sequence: TGCGCCAGCACCCCACTCACTATGACAGGGGAGGATGGCTACACCTTC.

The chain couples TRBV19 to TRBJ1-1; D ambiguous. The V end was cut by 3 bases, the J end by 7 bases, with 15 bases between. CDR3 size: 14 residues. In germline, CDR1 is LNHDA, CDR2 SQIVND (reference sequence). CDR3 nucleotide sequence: TGTGCCAGTAGTATCGAGGTTATAGGGAGTGAAGCTTTCTTT. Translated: CASSIEVIGSEAFF. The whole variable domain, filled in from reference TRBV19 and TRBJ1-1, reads DGGITQSPKYLFRKEGQNVTLSCEQNLNHDAMYWYRQDPGQGLRLIYYSQIVNDFQKGDIAEGYSVSREKKESFPLTVTSAQKNPTAFYLCASSIEVIGSEAFFGQGTRLTVV.

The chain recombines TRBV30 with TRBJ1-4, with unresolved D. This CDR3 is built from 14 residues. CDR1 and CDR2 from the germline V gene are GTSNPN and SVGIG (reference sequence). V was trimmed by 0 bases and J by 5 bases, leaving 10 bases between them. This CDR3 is CAWSVRWLNEKLFF. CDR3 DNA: TGTGCCTGGAGTGTACGGTGGTTGAATGAAAAACTGTTTTTT.

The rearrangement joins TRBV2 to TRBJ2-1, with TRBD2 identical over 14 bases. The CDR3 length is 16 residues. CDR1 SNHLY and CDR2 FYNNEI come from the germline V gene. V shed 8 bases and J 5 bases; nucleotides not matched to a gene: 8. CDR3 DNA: TGTGCCAGCGGGACTAGCGGGAGCGATCGCCACAATGAGCAGTTCTTC. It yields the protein CASGTSGSDRHNEQFF.

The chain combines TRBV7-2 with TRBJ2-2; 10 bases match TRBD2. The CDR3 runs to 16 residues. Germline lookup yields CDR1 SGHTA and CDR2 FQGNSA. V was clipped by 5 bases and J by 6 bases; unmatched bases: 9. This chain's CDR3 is CASSPTGTSEAGELFF. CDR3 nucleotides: TGTGCCAGCAGCCCGACCGGGACTAGCGAAGCCGGGGAGCTGTTTTTT.

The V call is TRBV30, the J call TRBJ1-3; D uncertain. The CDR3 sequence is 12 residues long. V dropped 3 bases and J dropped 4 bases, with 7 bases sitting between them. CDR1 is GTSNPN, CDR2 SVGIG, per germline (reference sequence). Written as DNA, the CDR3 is TGTGCCTGGAGCCAACAGGGAAACACCATATATTTT. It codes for CAWSQQGNTIYF.

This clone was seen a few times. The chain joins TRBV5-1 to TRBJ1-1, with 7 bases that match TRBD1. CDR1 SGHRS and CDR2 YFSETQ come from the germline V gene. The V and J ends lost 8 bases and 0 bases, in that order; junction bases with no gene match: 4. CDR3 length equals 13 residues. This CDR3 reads CASHTGVNTEAFF. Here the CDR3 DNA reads TGCGCCAGTCACACAGGGGTGAACACTGAAGCTTTCTTT.

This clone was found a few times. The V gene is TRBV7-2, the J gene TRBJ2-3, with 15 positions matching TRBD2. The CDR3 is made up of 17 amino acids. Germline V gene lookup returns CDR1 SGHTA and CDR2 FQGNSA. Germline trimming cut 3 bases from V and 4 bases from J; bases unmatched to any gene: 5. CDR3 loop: CASSLTRTSGGADTQYF. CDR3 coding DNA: TGTGCCAGCAGCTTGACTCGGACTAGCGGGGGGGCAGATACGCAGTATTTT. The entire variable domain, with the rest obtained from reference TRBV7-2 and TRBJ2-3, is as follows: GAGVSQSPSNKVTEKGKDVELRCDPISGHTALYWYRQSLGQGLEFLIYFQGNSAPDKSGLPSDRFSAERTGGSVSTLTIQRTQQEDSAVYLCASSLTRTSGGADTQYFGPGTRLTVL.

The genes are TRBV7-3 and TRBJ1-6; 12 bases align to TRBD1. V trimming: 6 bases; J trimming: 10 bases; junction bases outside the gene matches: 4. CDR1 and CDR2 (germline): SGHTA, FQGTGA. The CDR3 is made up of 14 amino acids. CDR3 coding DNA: TGTGCCAGCAGGGGACAGGGGGCAAAATCACCCCTCCACTTT. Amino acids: CASRGQGAKSPLHF.

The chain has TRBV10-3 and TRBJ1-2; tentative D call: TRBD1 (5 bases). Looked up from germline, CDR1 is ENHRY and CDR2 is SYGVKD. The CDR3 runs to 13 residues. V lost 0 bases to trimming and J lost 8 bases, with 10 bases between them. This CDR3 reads CAISESAGPGYTF. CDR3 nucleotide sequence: TGTGCCATCAGTGAGTCTGCGGGGCCCGGCTACACCTTC.

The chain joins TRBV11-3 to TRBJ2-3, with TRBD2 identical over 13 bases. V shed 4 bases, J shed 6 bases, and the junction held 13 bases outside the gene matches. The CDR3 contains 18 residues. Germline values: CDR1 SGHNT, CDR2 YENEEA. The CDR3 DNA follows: TGTGCCAGCAGCTCGAGACTAGCGGGAGGAGTTGGGTCCGATACGCAGTATTTT. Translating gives CASSSRLAGGVGSDTQYF.

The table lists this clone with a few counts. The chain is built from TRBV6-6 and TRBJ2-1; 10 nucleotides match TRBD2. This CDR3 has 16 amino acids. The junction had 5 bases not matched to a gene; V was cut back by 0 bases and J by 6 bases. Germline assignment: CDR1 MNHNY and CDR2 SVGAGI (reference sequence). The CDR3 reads CASSYSRLAGANEQFF. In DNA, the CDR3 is TGTGCCAGCAGTTACTCGAGGCTAGCGGGGGCCAATGAGCAGTTCTTC.

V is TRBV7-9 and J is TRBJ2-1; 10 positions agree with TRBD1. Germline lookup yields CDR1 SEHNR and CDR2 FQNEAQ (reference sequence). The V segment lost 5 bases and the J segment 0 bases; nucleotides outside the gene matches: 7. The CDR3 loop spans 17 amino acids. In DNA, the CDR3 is TGTGCCAGCAGCCCCGGACAGGGGGTCAGCTCCTACAATGAGCAGTTCTTC. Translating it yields CASSPGQGVSSYNEQFF.

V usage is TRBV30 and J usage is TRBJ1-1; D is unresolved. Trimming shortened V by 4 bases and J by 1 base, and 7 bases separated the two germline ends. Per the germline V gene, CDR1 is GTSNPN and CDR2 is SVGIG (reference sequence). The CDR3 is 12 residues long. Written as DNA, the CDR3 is TGTGCCTGGACCAGGTGGAACACTGAAGCTTTCTTT. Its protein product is CAWTRWNTEAFF.

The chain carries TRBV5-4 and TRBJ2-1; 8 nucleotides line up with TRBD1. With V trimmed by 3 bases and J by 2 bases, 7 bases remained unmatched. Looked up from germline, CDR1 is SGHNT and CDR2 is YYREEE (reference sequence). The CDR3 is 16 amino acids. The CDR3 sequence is CASSSARDRPYNEQFF. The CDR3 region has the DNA TGTGCCAGCAGCTCCGCTCGGGACAGGCCCTACAATGAGCAGTTCTTC.

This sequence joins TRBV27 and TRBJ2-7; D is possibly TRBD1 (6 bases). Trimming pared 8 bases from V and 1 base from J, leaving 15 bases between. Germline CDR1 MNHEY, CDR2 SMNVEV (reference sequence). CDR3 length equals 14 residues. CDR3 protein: CASSQVGTSYEQYF. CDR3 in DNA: TGTGCCAGCTCTCAGGTCGGGACATCCTACGAGCAGTACTTC.

Here the CDR3 reads CASSSQATNEKLFF. CDR3 sequence (DNA): TGTGCCAGCAGCTCACAAGCAACTAATGAAAAACTGTTTTTT. The rearrangement joins TRBV7-2 to TRBJ1-4; no clear D gene. The V end lost 4 bases, the J end lost 0 bases, and 6 bases lay between the germline ends. Germline V lookup: CDR1 SGHTA, CDR2 FQGNSA. The CDR3 totals 14 residues.

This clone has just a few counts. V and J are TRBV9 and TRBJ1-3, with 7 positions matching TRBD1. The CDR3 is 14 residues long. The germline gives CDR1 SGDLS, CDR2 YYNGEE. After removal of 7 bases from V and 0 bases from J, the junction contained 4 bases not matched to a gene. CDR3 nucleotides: TGTGCCAGCGGGGGACAGAGCTCTGGAAACACCATATATTTT. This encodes CASGGQSSGNTIYF.

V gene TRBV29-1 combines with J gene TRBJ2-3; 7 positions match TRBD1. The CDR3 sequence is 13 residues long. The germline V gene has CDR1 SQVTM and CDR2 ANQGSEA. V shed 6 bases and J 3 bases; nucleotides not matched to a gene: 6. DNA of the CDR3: TGCAGCGTCACAGGGGCTGTGACAGATACGCAGTATTTT. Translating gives CSVTGAVTDTQYF.

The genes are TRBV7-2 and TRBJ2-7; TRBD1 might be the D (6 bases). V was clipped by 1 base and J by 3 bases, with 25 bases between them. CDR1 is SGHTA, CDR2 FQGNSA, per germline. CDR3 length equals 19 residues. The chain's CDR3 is CASSLESGVGRQRIYEQYF. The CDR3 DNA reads TGTGCCAGCAGCTTAGAGTCAGGGGTTGGCCGCCAACGCATCTACGAGCAGTACTTC.

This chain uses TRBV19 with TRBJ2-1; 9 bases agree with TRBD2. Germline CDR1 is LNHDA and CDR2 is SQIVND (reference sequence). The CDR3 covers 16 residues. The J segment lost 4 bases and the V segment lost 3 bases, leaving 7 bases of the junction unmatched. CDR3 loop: CASSIGASGVYNEQFF. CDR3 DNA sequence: TGTGCCAGTAGTATCGGGGCTAGCGGGGTTTACAATGAGCAGTTCTTC.